This entry lists 27 T cell receptor beta chains sequenced from one sample in a study of cytomegalovirus exposure and HLA in healthy donors. Vbeta (60) and Jbeta (13) primers were used in the PCR. Sequencing was performed with immunoSEQ multiplex PCR; in TCRdb, only in-frame clones are kept and a portion is missing. This sample's clone table lists fewer than 30,000 clones. Material: PBMCs. Receptors were obtained from a man aged 30 to 45 in good health and CMV-seronegative.

The chain couples TRBV7-9 to TRBJ1-1; 9 bases line up with TRBD1. The germline V gene encodes CDR1 SEHNR and CDR2 FQNEAQ (reference sequence). The CDR3 sequence is 14 residues long. With 4 bases clipped from V and 5 bases from J, the junction kept 5 bases outside the gene matches. Here the CDR3 reads CASSSGTGWTEAFF. The CDR3 DNA follows: TGTGCCAGCAGCTCCGGGACAGGGTGGACTGAAGCTTTCTTT. Supplemented by reference TRBV7-9 and TRBJ1-1, the full variable domain reads DTGVSQNPRHKITKRGQNVTFRCDPISEHNRLYWYRQTLGQGPEFLTYFQNEAQLEKSRLLSDRFSAERPKGSFSTLEIQRTEQGDSAMYLCASSSGTGWTEAFFGQGTRLTVV.

The CDR3 bases are TGTGCCAGCAGCTTTCGGGGGACAGGGAGGGTAAGGGGTTCACCCCTCCACTTT. Its protein product is CASSFRGTGRVRGSPLHF. This chain links TRBV7-2 with TRBJ1-6, with 9 bases that match TRBD1. The CDR3 extends over 18 amino acids. Germline V CDR1 and CDR2: SGHTA, FQGNSA. With 3 bases clipped from V and 9 bases from J, the junction kept 15 bases outside the gene matches. The whole variable domain, remainder taken from reference TRBV7-2 and TRBJ1-6, is GAGVSQSPSNKVTEKGKDVELRCDPISGHTALYWYRQSLGQGLEFLIYFQGNSAPDKSGLPSDRFSAERTGGSVSTLTIQRTQQEDSAVYLCASSFRGTGRVRGSPLHFGNGTRLTVT.

The J gene is TRBJ1-1, the V gene TRBV7-2; no clear D. CDR3 size: 14 residues. V lost 1 base to trimming and J lost 3 bases, with 9 bases between them. The germline V gene encodes CDR1 SGHTA and CDR2 FQGNSA. CDR3 in amino acids: CASSLVRDYTEAFF. CDR3 bases: TGTGCCAGCAGCTTAGTGCGGGATTACACTGAAGCTTTCTTT.

The V and J genes are TRBV28 and TRBJ2-7; D possibly corresponds to TRBD1 (6 bases). The length of the CDR3 is 15 residues. The V end was cut by 5 bases, the J end by 2 bases, with 16 bases between. CDR1 and CDR2 (germline): MDHEN, SYDVKM. The CDR3, as DNA: TGTGCCAGCAGTGTGACTCGACAGGTTACCTACGAGCAGTACTTC. It is translated as CASSVTRQVTYEQYF.

This chain connects TRBV7-2 to TRBJ1-1, with D perhaps matching TRBD1 (5 bases). The CDR3 is made up of 14 amino acids. The V end was cut by 3 bases, the J end by 0 bases, with 8 bases between. Germline V gene sequence: CDR1 SGHTA, CDR2 FQGNSA. CDR3 region: CASSFDRLNTEAFF. Written as DNA, the CDR3 is TGTGCCAGCAGCTTCGACAGACTGAACACTGAAGCTTTCTTT.

The gene calls are TRBV2 and TRBJ2-1; D perhaps matches TRBD2 (6 bases). The CDR3 spans 14 residues. Germline lookup yields CDR1 SNHLY and CDR2 FYNNEI. Trimming left V 6 bases short and J 14 bases short, with 23 bases between. This chain's CDR3 is CASRPRGSGSAEFF. DNA for the CDR3: TGTGCCAGCAGGCCCCGTGGGTCCGGGAGCGCTGAGTTCTTC. The full variable domain, in which reference TRBV2 and TRBJ2-1 provide the parts outside the CDR3, is EPEVTQTPSHQVTQMGQEVILRCVPISNHLYFYWYRQILGQKVEFLVSFYNNEISEKSEIFDDQFSVERPDGSNFTLKIRSTKLEDSAMYFCASRPRGSGSAEFFGPGTRLTVL.

The J gene is TRBJ2-7, the V gene TRBV10-3; TRBD2 matches at 8 bases. The V gene's germline CDR1 is ENHRY and CDR2 SYGVKD. J gave up 2 bases and V 5 bases, and 2 bases lay outside the gene matches. The CDR3 is made up of 13 amino acids. The CDR3 sequence is CAISPLAAYEQYF. The CDR3 region has the DNA TGTGCCATCAGTCCACTAGCGGCCTACGAGCAGTACTTC.

The chain joins TRBV7-9 to TRBJ2-1; TRBD2 matches 9 bases. The CDR3 loop spans 14 amino acids. From germline, CDR1 is SEHNR and CDR2 FQNEAQ (reference sequence). The trim removed 6 bases at V and 5 bases at J, leaving 5 bases unmatched. The CDR3 here is CASRPSGKDNEQFF. Written as DNA, the CDR3 is TGTGCCAGCAGACCTAGCGGGAAAGACAATGAGCAGTTCTTC.

The chain employs TRBV28 and TRBJ1-1, with 7 positions matching TRBD1. This CDR3 has 13 residues. CDR1 MDHEN and CDR2 SYDVKM come from the germline V gene. V lost 4 bases and J lost 4; bases outside the gene matches: 3. CDR3 nucleotides: TGTGCCAGCAGTTCGACAGGGCTCACTGAAGCTTTCTTT. Its protein is CASSSTGLTEAFF.

The chain is built from TRBV11-2 and TRBJ2-7; D is possibly TRBD2 (5 bases). The CDR3 runs 15 residues. V lost 1 base and J 3 bases, leaving 13 bases between the germline ends. CDR1 and CDR2 (germline): SGHAT, FQNNGV. The DNA for the CDR3 is TGTGCCAGCAGCTTAGCGAGAATGAGCGGCTACGAGCAGTACTTC. Translated: CASSLARMSGYEQYF.

This clone is labeled medium-sized based on frequency. This chain uses TRBV6-1 with TRBJ2-7; 7 positions agree with TRBD2. Losses at the gene ends were 6 bases for V and 5 bases for J; bases not matched to a gene: 7. Germline V gene sequence: CDR1 MNHNS, CDR2 SASEGT. The CDR3 runs 13 residues. CDR3 coding DNA: TGTGCCAGCAGGGCGGGAGTGGTCGACGAGCAGTACTTC. This encodes CASRAGVVDEQYF.

The V call is TRBV7-8, the J call TRBJ2-7; TRBD1 might be the D (6 bases). Trimming took 5 bases from V and 3 from J, leaving 17 bases between them. This CDR3 comprises 15 residues. From germline, CDR1 is SGHVS and CDR2 FQNEAQ. This chain's CDR3 is CASSPVAGGVYEQYF. CDR3 DNA sequence: TGTGCCAGCAGCCCAGTGGCTGGGGGCGTCTACGAGCAGTACTTC. Drawing the rest from reference TRBV7-8 and TRBJ2-7, the complete variable domain is GAGVSQSPRYKVAKRGQDVALRCDPISGHVSLFWYQQALGQGPEFLTYFQNEAQLDKSGLPSDRFFAERPEGSVSTLKIQRTQQEDSAVYLCASSPVAGGVYEQYFGPGTRLTVT.

CDR3 in DNA: TGTGCCAGCAGCTCCCACTCCCTTGCGGGAGCCTTCAGCACAGATACGCAGTATTTT. Translated: CASSSHSLAGAFSTDTQYF. The rearrangement joins TRBV7-9 to TRBJ2-3; TRBD2 agrees at 7 bases. The CDR3 loop spans 19 amino acids. After removal of 4 bases from V and 0 bases from J, the junction contained 16 bases not matched to a gene. Germline lookup yields CDR1 SEHNR and CDR2 FQNEAQ (reference sequence).

The CDR3 is CASVAGPANYGYTF. The CDR3 DNA follows: TGTGCCAGCGTCGCAGGCCCTGCTAACTATGGCTACACCTTC. The V and J genes are TRBV28 and TRBJ1-2, with no clear D. Germline assignment: CDR1 MDHEN and CDR2 SYDVKM. The CDR3 spans 14 residues. The V end was cut by 8 bases, the J end by 0 bases, with 13 bases between.

The chain joins TRBV9 to TRBJ2-3; D remains unclear. Looked up from germline, CDR1 is SGDLS and CDR2 is YYNGEE. This CDR3 is built from 13 residues. Trimming shortened V by 0 bases and J by 3 bases, and 5 bases separated the two germline ends. The CDR3 reads CASSVVQTDTQYF. In nucleotides, the CDR3 is TGTGCCAGCAGCGTAGTACAGACAGATACGCAGTATTTT.

This sequence joins TRBV4-1 and TRBJ1-2; no firm D call. V lost 0 bases, J lost 4 bases, and 15 bases lay in between. There are 16 residues in the CDR3. In germline, CDR1 is MGHRA, CDR2 YSYEKL. The CDR3 loop reads CASSQDRRPEGYGYTF. The CDR3 bases are TGCGCCAGCAGCCAAGATCGGAGACCTGAGGGCTATGGCTACACCTTC.

V usage is TRBV27 and J usage is TRBJ2-5; 8 bases are shared with TRBD2. J lost 5 bases, V lost 6 bases, and 8 bases had no gene match. Germline V gene lookup returns CDR1 MNHEY and CDR2 SMNVEV (reference sequence). This CDR3 region has 14 residues. The CDR3 sequence: CASSGLAAGETQYF. DNA of the CDR3: TGTGCCAGCAGCGGACTAGCTGCTGGGGAGACCCAGTACTTC.

The V call is TRBV5-1, the J call TRBJ1-5, with D tentatively TRBD1 (6 bases). Trimming shortened V by 1 base and J by 1 base, and 18 bases separated the two germline ends. The CDR3 has 18 amino acids. Germline V gene data show CDR1 as SGHRS and CDR2 as YFSETQ. The CDR3 DNA sequence: TGCGCCAGCAGCTTGCGTTCGACAGGCCGACAAAGCAATCAGCCCCAGCATTTT. It codes for CASSLRSTGRQSNQPQHF. Looking up the rest from reference TRBV5-1 and TRBJ1-5 gives the full variable domain: KAGVTQTPRYLIKTRGQQVTLSCSPISGHRSVSWYQQTPGQGLQFLFEYFSETQRNKGNFPGRFSGRQFSNSRSEMNVSTLELGDSALYLCASSLRSTGRQSNQPQHFGDGTRLSIL.

The chain employs TRBV7-9 and TRBJ2-7; D is possibly TRBD1 (7 bases). The V end lost 5 bases, the J end lost 6 bases, and 17 bases lay between the germline ends. CDR3 size: 14 residues. From germline, CDR1 is SEHNR and CDR2 FQNEAQ (reference sequence). This chain's CDR3 is CASSGGGYLVEQYF. For the CDR3, the DNA is TGTGCCAGCAGCGGAGGGGGCTACTTGGTCGAGCAGTACTTC.

The rearrangement joins TRBV27 to TRBJ1-2, with 8 bases identical to TRBD1. From germline, CDR1 is MNHEY and CDR2 SMNVEV (reference sequence). The CDR3 is 12 residues long. V gave up 8 bases and J gave up 8 bases; unmatched junction bases: 7. The CDR3 loop reads CASGGTGWGYTF. The CDR3 nucleotides read TGTGCCAGCGGAGGGACAGGCTGGGGCTACACCTTC.

The chain employs TRBV7-8 and TRBJ2-5; 7 bases fit TRBD1. Germline values: CDR1 SGHVS, CDR2 FQNEAQ. The CDR3 contains 14 residues. V shed 6 bases, J shed 5 bases, and the junction held 9 bases outside the gene matches. CDR3 in DNA: TGTGCCAGCAGTAAGACAGGGCTTAGCGAGACCCAGTACTTC. Protein: CASSKTGLSETQYF.

The chain combines TRBV19 with TRBJ2-3; TRBD1 matches 8 bases. Germline CDR1 reads LNHDA; CDR2 reads SQIVND (reference sequence). V shed 3 bases, J shed 2 bases, and the junction held 16 bases outside the gene matches. This CDR3 is 19 amino acids long. For the CDR3, the DNA is TGTGCCAGTAGTATTCAGGGGGCACTATACCGACTTATCACAGATACGCAGTATTTT. The encoded protein is CASSIQGALYRLITDTQYF.

V is TRBV28 and J is TRBJ2-2; D not certain. V dropped 5 bases and J dropped 2 bases, with 12 bases sitting between them. Germline lookup yields CDR1 MDHEN and CDR2 SYDVKM. The CDR3 loop spans 15 amino acids. The CDR3 is CASSAEFQNTGELFF. As DNA, the CDR3 is TGTGCCAGCAGTGCGGAGTTCCAAAACACCGGGGAGCTGTTTTTT.

CDR3 region: CATIPGENTEAFF. The CDR3 nucleotides read TGTGCCACGATACCAGGTGAGAACACTGAAGCTTTCTTT. This chain links TRBV10-3 with TRBJ1-1; D call uncertain. The germline gives CDR1 ENHRY, CDR2 SYGVKD. The V and J ends lost 10 bases and 1 base respectively, with 13 bases between them. This CDR3 spans 13 amino acids.

This chain uses TRBV5-8 with TRBJ2-7, with D possibly TRBD1 on 6 matching bases. This CDR3 contains 13 residues. The germline V gene has CDR1 SGHTS and CDR2 YDEGEE. V lost 4 bases and J 6 bases, leaving 14 bases between the germline ends. The CDR3 loop reads CASSVDRIGEQYF. CDR3 nucleotides: TGTGCCAGCAGCGTCGACAGGATCGGCGAGCAGTACTTC.

The rearrangement joins TRBV7-3 to TRBJ2-1; 8 positions agree with TRBD2. The length of the CDR3 is 15 residues. The ends lost 3 bases at V and 2 bases at J; junction bases unmatched: 3. The germline CDR1 and CDR2 sequences are SGHTA and FQGTGA. CDR3 in amino acids: CASSFGGETYNEQFF. In nucleotides, the CDR3 is TGTGCCAGCAGCTTCGGGGGGGAGACCTACAATGAGCAGTTCTTC.

As DNA, the CDR3 is TGTGCCATCAGTTCCGCCCCCCTAGCTGGGGCCAACGTCCTGACTTTC. Translated: CAISSAPLAGANVLTF. This sequence joins TRBV10-3 and TRBJ2-6; no clear D. Germline V CDR1 and CDR2: ENHRY, SYGVKD. The CDR3 covers 16 residues. The V end lost 5 bases, the J end lost 2 bases, and 13 bases lay between the germline ends.